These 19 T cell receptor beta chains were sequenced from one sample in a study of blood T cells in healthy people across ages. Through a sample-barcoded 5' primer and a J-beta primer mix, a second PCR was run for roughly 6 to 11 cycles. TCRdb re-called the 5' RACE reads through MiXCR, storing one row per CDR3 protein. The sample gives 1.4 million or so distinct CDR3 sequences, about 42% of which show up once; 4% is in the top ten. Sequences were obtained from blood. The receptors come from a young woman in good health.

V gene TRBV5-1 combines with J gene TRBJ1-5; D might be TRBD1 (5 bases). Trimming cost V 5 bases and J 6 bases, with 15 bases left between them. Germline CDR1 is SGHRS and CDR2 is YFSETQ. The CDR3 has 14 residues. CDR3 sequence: CASSRDRSGQPQHF. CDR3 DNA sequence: TGCGCCAGCAGTCGGGACCGATCCGGTCAGCCCCAGCATTTT.

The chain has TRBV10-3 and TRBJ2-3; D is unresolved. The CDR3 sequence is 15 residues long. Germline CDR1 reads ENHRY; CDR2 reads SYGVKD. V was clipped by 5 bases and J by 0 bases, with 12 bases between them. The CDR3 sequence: CAISRIAFSTDTQYF. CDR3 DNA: TGTGCCATCAGTCGGATCGCGTTTAGCACAGATACGCAGTATTTT.

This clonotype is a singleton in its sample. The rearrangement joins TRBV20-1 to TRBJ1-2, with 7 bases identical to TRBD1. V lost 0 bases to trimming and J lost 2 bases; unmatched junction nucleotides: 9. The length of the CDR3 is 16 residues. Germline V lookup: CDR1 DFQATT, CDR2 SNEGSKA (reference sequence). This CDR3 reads CSARDNSGQKNYGYTF. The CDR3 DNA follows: TGCAGTGCTAGAGATAACTCGGGACAGAAAAACTATGGCTACACCTTC.

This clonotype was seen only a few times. As DNA, the CDR3 is TGTGCCAGCAGTTTATATGGCGGGAGAACCTACGAGCAGTACTTC. The encoded protein is CASSLYGGRTYEQYF. The chain couples TRBV28 to TRBJ2-7; TRBD2 aligns across 7 bases. The CDR3 covers 15 residues. The J segment lost 2 bases and the V segment lost 1 base, leaving 5 bases of the junction unmatched. The germline V gene encodes CDR1 MDHEN and CDR2 SYDVKM. The entire variable domain, with the rest obtained from reference TRBV28 and TRBJ2-7, is as follows: DVKVTQSSRYLVKRTGEKVFLECVQDMDHENMFWYRQDPGLGLRLIYFSYDVKMKEKGDIPEGYSVSREKKERFSLILESASTNQTSMYLCASSLYGGRTYEQYFGPGTRLTVT.

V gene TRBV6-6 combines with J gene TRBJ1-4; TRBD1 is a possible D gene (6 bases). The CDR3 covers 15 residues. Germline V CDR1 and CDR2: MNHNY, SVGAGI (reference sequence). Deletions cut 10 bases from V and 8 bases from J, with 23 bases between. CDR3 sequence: CATARRGATGEKLFF. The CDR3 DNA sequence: TGTGCCACGGCCCGCCGGGGGGCGACGGGCGAAAAACTGTTTTTT.

The CDR3 reads CASSLLPGGAYNGYTF. The DNA for the CDR3 is TGTGCCAGCAGCCTTCTACCGGGAGGGGCTTATAATGGCTACACCTTC. V and J are TRBV9 and TRBJ1-2; maybe TRBD1 (5 bases). Trimming removed 4 bases from V and 6 bases from J, with 22 bases in between. The germline V gene encodes CDR1 SGDLS and CDR2 YYNGEE. This CDR3 contains 16 residues.

The CDR3 DNA reads as TGCAGTGCTAGAGAACGGGACAAGGCCTACGAGCAGTACTTC. This translates into CSARERDKAYEQYF. V gene TRBV20-1 combines with J gene TRBJ2-7; tentative D call: TRBD1 (6 bases). Germline V CDR1 and CDR2: DFQATT, SNEGSKA (reference sequence). The CDR3 contains 14 residues. V lost 0 bases and J lost 2, with 11 bases in between.

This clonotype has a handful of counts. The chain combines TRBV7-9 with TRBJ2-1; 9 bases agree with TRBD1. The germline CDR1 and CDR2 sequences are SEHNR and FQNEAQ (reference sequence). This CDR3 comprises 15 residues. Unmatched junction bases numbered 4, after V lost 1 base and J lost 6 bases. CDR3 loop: CASSLDVTGGNEQFF. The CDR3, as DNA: TGTGCCAGCAGCTTAGATGTGACAGGGGGCAATGAGCAGTTCTTC. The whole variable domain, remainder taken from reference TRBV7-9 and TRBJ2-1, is DTGVSQNPRHKITKRGQNVTFRCDPISEHNRLYWYRQTLGQGPEFLTYFQNEAQLEKSRLLSDRFSAERPKGSFSTLEIQRTEQGDSAMYLCASSLDVTGGNEQFFGPGTRLTVL.

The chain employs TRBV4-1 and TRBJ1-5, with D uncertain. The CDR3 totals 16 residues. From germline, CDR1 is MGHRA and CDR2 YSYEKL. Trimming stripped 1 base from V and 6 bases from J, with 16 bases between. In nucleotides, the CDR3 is TGCGCCAGCAGCCAAGCAACGGCAGGACTAGGTCAGCCCCAGCATTTT. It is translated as CASSQATAGLGQPQHF.

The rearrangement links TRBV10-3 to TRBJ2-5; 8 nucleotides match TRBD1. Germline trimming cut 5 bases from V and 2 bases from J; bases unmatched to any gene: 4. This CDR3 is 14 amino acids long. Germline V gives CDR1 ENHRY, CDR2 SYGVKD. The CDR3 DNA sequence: TGTGCCATCAGTCCCGGGACAGGACAAGAGACCCAGTACTTC. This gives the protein CAISPGTGQETQYF.

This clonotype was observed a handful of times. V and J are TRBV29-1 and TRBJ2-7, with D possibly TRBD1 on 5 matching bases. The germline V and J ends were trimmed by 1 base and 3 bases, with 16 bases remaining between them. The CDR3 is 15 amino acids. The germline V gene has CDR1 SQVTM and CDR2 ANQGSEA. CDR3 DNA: TGCAGCGTTGAAGTCCAGGGTACCCCCTTCTACGAGCAGTACTTC. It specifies CSVEVQGTPFYEQYF.

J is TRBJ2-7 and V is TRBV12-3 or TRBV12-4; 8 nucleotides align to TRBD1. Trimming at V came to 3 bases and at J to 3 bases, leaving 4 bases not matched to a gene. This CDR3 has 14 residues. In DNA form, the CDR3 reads TGTGCCAGCAGTTTTTGGGACAGGAACTACGAGCAGTACTTC. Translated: CASSFWDRNYEQYF.

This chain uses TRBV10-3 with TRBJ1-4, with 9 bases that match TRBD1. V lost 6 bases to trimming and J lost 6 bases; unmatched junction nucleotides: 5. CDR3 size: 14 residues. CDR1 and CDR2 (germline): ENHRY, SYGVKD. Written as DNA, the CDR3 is TGTGCCATCAGCCCACAGGGGGCTTATGAAAAACTGTTTTTT. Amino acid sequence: CAISPQGAYEKLFF.

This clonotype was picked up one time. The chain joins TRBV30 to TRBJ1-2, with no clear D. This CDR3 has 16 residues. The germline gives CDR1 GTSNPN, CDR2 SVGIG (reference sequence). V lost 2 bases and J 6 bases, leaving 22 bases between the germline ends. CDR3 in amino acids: CAWSLKSPGGLDGYTF. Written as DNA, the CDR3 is TGTGCCTGGAGTCTTAAAAGTCCAGGCGGATTGGATGGCTACACCTTC.

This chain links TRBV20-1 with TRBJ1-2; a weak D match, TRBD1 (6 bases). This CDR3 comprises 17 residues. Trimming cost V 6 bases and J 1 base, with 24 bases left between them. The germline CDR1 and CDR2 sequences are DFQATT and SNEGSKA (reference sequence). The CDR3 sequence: CSARGGGSVTLNYGYTF. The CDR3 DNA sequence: TGCAGTGCCCGAGGTGGGGGCAGCGTAACACTTAACTATGGCTACACCTTC.

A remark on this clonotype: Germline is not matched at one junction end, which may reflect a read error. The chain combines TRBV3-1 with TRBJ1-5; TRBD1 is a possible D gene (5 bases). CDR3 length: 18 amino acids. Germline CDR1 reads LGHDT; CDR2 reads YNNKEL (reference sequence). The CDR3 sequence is CASSQGQGPYYSDQPQHF. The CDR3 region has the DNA TGTGCCAGCAGCCAAGGGCAGGGTCCTTACTATAGCGATCAGCCCCAGCATTTT.

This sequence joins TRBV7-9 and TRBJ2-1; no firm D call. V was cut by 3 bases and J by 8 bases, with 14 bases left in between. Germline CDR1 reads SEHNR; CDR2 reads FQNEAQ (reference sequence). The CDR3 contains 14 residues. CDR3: CASSFGYRYDEQFF. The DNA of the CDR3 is TGTGCCAGCAGCTTTGGTTATCGGTACGATGAGCAGTTCTTC.

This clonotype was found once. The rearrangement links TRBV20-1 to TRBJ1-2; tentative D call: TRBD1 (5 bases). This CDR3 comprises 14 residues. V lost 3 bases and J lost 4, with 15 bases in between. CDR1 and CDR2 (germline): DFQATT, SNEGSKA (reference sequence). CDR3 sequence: CSASMDTTLYGYTF. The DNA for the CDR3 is TGCAGTGCTAGTATGGACACCACTCTCTATGGCTACACCTTC.

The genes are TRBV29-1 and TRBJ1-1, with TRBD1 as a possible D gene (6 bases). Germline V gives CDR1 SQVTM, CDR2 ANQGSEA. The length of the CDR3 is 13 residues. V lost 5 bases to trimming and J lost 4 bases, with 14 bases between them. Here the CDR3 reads CSVRQVVATEAFF. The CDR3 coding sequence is TGCAGCGTTCGACAGGTGGTGGCCACTGAAGCTTTCTTT.